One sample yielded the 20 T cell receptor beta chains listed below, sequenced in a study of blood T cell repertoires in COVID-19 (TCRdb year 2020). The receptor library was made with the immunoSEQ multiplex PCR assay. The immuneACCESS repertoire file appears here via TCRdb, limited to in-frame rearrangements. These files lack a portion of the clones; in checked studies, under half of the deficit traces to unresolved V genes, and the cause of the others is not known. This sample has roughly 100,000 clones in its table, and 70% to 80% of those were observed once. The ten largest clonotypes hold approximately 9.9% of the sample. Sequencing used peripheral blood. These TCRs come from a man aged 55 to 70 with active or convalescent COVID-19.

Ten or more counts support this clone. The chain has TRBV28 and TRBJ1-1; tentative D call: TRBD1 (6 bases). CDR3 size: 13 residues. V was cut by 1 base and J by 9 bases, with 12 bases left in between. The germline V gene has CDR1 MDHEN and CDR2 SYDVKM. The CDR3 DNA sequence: TGTGCCAGCAGTTTATCGGCAGGGGCGAAAGCTTTCTTT. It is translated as CASSLSAGAKAFF.

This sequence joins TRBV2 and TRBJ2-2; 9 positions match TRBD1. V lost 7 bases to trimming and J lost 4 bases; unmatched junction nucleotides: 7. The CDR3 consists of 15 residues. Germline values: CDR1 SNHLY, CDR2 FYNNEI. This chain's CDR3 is CASIRDRAPTGELFF. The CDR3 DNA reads TGTGCCAGCATCCGGGACAGGGCGCCCACCGGGGAGCTGTTTTTT.

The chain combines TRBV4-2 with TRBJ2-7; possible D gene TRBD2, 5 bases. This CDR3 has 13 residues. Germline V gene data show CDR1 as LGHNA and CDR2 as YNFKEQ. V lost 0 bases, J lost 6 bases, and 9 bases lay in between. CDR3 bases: TGTGCCAGCAGCCAAGACGGGCTAGCCGAGCAGTACGTC. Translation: CASSQDGLAEQYV.

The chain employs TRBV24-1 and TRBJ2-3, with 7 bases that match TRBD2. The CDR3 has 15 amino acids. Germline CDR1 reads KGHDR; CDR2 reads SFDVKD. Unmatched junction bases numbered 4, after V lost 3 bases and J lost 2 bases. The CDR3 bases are TGTGCCACCAGTGATCCCAGCGGGATCACAGATACGCAGTATTTT. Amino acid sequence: CATSDPSGITDTQYF.

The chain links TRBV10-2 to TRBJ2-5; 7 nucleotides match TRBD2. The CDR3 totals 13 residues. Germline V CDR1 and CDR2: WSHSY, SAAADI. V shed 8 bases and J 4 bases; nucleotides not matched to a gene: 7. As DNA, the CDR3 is TGCGCCAGCGGGAGGGCCTCTCCAGAGACCCAGTACTTC. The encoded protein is CASGRASPETQYF.

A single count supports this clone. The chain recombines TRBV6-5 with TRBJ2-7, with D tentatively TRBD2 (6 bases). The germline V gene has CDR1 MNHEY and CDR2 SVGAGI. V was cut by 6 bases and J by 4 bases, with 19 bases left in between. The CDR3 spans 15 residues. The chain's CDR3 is CASRDPGVAAYEQYF. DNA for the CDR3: TGTGCCAGCAGGGACCCCGGGGTAGCGGCTTACGAGCAGTACTTC.

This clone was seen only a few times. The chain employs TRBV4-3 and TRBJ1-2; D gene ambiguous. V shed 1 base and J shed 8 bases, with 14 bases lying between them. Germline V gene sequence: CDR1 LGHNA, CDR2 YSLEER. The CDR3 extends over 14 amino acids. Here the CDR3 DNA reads TGCGCCAGCAGCCAAGTCGTTAAAGTCGGGGGCTACACCTTC. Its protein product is CASSQVVKVGGYTF.

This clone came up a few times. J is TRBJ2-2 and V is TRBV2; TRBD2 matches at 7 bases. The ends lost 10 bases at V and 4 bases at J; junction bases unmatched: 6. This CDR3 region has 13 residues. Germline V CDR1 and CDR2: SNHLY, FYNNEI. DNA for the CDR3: TGTGCCACGAAACGGGAGGCCACCGGGGAGCTGTTTTTT. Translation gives CATKREATGELFF.

The CDR3 sequence: CASSRGDSNQPQHF. The CDR3 DNA reads TGTGCCAGCAGCCGGGGGGATAGCAATCAGCCCCAGCATTTT. The rearrangement links TRBV7-6 to TRBJ1-5; tentative D call: TRBD1 (5 bases). The V and J ends lost 5 bases and 0 bases respectively, with 8 bases between them. The CDR3 consists of 14 residues. CDR1 and CDR2 (germline): SGHVS, FNYEAQ.

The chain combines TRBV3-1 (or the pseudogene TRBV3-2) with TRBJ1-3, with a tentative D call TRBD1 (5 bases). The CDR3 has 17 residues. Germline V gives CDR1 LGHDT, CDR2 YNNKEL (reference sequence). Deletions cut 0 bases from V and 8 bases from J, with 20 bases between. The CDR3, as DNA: TGTGCCAGCAGCCAAGACCCCCTCCTAAAGGGGTCGGACACCATATATTTT. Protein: CASSQDPLLKGSDTIYF.

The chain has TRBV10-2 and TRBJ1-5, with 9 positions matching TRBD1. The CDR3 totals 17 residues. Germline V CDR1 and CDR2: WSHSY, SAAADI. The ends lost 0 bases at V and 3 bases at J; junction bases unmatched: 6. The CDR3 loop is CASSESSGTGHNQPQHF. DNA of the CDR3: TGCGCCAGCAGTGAGTCAAGTGGGACAGGGCACAATCAGCCCCAGCATTTT.

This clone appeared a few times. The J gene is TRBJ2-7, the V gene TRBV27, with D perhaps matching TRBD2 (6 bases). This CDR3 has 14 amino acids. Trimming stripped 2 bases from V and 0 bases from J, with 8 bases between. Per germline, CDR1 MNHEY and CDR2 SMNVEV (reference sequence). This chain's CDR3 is CASSLHGGSYEQYV. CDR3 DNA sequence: TGTGCCAGCAGTTTACACGGGGGCTCCTACGAGCAGTACGTC.

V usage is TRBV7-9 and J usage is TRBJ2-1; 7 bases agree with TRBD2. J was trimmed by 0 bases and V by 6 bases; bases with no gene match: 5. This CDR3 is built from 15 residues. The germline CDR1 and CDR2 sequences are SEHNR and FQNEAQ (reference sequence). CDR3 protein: CASSDPSGSYNEQFF. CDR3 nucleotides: TGTGCCAGCAGTGATCCTAGCGGCTCCTACAATGAGCAGTTCTTC.

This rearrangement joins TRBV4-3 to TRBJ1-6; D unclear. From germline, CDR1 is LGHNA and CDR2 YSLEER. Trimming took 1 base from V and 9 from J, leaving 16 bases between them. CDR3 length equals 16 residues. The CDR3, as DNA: TGCGCCAGCAGCCAAGGGAGAGGGCAACGTGGTTCACCCCTCCACTTT. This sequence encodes CASSQGRGQRGSPLHF.

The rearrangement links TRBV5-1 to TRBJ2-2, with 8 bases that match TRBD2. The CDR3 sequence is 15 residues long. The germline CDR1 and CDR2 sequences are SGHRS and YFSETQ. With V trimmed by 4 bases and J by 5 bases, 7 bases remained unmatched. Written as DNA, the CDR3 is TGCGCCAGCAGCCCGACTAGCGCTAATACCGGGGAGCTGTTTTTT. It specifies CASSPTSANTGELFF.

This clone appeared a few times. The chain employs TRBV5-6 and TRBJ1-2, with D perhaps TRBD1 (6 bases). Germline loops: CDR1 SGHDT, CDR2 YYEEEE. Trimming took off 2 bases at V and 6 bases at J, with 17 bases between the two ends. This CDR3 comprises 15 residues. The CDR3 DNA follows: TGTGCCAGCAGCTTAAGGACCAGGGGAAAGGATGGCTACACCTTC. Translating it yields CASSLRTRGKDGYTF.

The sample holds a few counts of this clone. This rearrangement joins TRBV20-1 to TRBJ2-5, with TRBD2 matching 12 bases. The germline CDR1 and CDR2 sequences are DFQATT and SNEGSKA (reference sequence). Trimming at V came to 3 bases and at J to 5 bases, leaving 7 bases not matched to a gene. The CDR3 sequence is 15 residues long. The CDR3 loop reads CSASPSGRAEETQYF. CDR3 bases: TGCAGTGCTAGTCCTAGCGGGAGGGCCGAGGAGACCCAGTACTTC.

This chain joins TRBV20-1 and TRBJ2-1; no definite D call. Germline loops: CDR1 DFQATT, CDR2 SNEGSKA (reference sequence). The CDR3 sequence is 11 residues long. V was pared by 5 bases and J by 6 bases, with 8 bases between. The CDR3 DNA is TGCAGTGCTTCACGCGGCAATGAGCAGTTCTTC. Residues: CSASRGNEQFF.

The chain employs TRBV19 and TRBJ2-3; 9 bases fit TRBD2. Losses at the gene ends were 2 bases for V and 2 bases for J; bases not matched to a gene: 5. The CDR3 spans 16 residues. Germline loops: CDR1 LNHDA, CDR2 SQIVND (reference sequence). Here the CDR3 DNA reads TGTGCCAGTAGTATATTAGCTAGCGGGGTCACAGATACGCAGTATTTT. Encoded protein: CASSILASGVTDTQYF. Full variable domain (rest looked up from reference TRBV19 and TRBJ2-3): DGGITQSPKYLFRKEGQNVTLSCEQNLNHDAMYWYRQDPGQGLRLIYYSQIVNDFQKGDIAEGYSVSREKKESFPLTVTSAQKNPTAFYLCASSILASGVTDTQYFGPGTRLTVL.

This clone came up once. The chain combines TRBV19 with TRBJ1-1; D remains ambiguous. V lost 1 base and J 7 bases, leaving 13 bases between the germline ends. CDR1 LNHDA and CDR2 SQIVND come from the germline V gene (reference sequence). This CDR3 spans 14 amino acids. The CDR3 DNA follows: TGTGCCAGTAGTATAGGAGGGTCTATCAGTGAAGCTTTCTTT. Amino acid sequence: CASSIGGSISEAFF.